The 17 T cell receptor beta chains in this list originate from one sample, sequenced in a study of CD8 T cells in Susac syndrome. The RNA, about 0.45 to 1 ug, was put through reverse transcription using random hexamers. One entry per CDR3 protein, called by TCRdb with MiXCR from the immunoSEQ multiplex PCR reads. Found here are roughly 190,000 distinct CDR3 sequences, roughly 91% of them singletons; the top ten hold approximately 0.09%. Sequences were obtained from CD4+ T cells from PBMCs. These TCRs come from a human donor with Susac syndrome.

The chain couples TRBV14 to TRBJ2-1; 8 nucleotides line up with TRBD1. The CDR3 length is 16 residues. Germline-derived CDR1 and CDR2 are SGHDN and FVKESK. V shed 4 bases, J shed 2 bases, and the junction held 7 bases outside the gene matches. In DNA form, the CDR3 reads TGTGCCAGCAGCCGAGTATCGGGACAGGCCTACAATGAGCAGTTCTTC. It specifies CASSRVSGQAYNEQFF.

V and J are TRBV5-6 and TRBJ2-7, with 8 nucleotides matching TRBD2. Germline lookup yields CDR1 SGHDT and CDR2 YYEEEE. After removal of 2 bases from V and 3 bases from J, the junction contained 4 bases not matched to a gene. The CDR3 has 14 residues. CDR3 bases: TGTGCCAGCAGCTTCGGGACTAGAGTCTACGAGCAGTACTTC. Protein sequence: CASSFGTRVYEQYF.

The chain couples TRBV12-5 to TRBJ2-1, with 10 bases aligning to TRBD2. Per the germline V gene, CDR1 is LGHNT and CDR2 is FRNRAP. The CDR3 is 15 residues long. V dropped 1 base and J dropped 6; count of bases not matched to a gene: 3. Here the CDR3 DNA reads TGTGCTAGTGGTTTGGGGAGCGGGGGGGTCAATGAGCAGTTCTTC. Amino acids: CASGLGSGGVNEQFF.

The rearrangement joins TRBV9 to TRBJ1-1, with D tentatively TRBD1 (5 bases). Trimming removed 3 bases from V and 9 bases from J, with 18 bases in between. Germline CDR1 and CDR2: SGDLS and YYNGEE. There are 14 residues in the CDR3. CDR3 in DNA: TGTGCCAGCAGCGCTCAACAGGCTCCCGAACAAGCTTTCTTT. Translating gives CASSAQQAPEQAFF.

For the CDR3, the DNA is TGCGCCAGCAGCTATTTGGGGCAGGCTCTCATGAACACTGAAGCTTTCTTT. Translating gives CASSYLGQALMNTEAFF. The rearrangement links TRBV4-1 to TRBJ1-1; weak D call: TRBD1 (5 bases). Trimming took off 5 bases at V and 0 bases at J, with 19 bases between the two ends. Per the germline V gene, CDR1 is MGHRA and CDR2 is YSYEKL. CDR3 length: 17 amino acids.

The chain employs TRBV20-1 and TRBJ2-3; D unclear. Germline loops: CDR1 DFQATT, CDR2 SNEGSKA (reference sequence). V was pared by 3 bases and J by 0 bases, with 10 bases between. This CDR3 has 14 residues. The CDR3 loop reads CSARDYLSTDTQYF. CDR3 sequence (DNA): TGCAGTGCTAGGGATTACCTAAGCACAGATACGCAGTATTTT.

The chain combines TRBV27 with TRBJ1-5; 7 bases match TRBD1. Per germline, CDR1 MNHEY and CDR2 SMNVEV (reference sequence). V lost 8 bases, J lost 8 bases, and 6 bases stayed unmatched. CDR3 length: 12 residues. CDR3 DNA: TGTGCCAGCGGGCAGGGGGTCAAGCCCCAGCATTTT. This codes for CASGQGVKPQHF.

This chain uses TRBV9 with TRBJ2-3; 8 nucleotides match TRBD1. Germline trimming cut 0 bases from V and 2 bases from J; bases unmatched to any gene: 5. Germline CDR1 and CDR2: SGDLS and YYNGEE. The CDR3 runs to 16 residues. The CDR3 nucleotides are TGTGCCAGCAGCGTAGCCCCGGACAGGGACACAGATACGCAGTATTTT. It codes for CASSVAPDRDTDTQYF. The variable domain in full, completed from reference TRBV9 and TRBJ2-3, reads DSGVTQTPKHLITATGQRVTLRCSPRSGDLSVYWYQQSLDQGLQFLIQYYNGEERAKGNILERFSAQQFPDLHSELNLSSLELGDSALYFCASSVAPDRDTDTQYFGPGTRLTVL.

The chain uses TRBV20-1 and TRBJ2-7; no definite D call. Germline V gene sequence: CDR1 DFQATT, CDR2 SNEGSKA (reference sequence). The CDR3 length is 12 residues. Trimming left V 3 bases short and J 4 bases short, with 10 bases between. CDR3 sequence: CSASEDPYEQYF. The DNA of the CDR3 is TGCAGTGCTAGCGAAGATCCTTACGAGCAGTACTTC.

The gene calls are TRBV9 and TRBJ2-2; D remains unclear. The V gene lost 3 bases and the J gene lost 7 bases, with 10 bases spanning the gap. Germline lookup yields CDR1 SGDLS and CDR2 YYNGEE. This CDR3 spans 13 amino acids. The CDR3 protein is CASSGRPVGELFF. CDR3 sequence (DNA): TGTGCCAGCAGCGGACGCCCGGTCGGGGAGCTGTTTTTT.

The rearrangement links TRBV6-6 to TRBJ2-1; no clear D gene. Trimming left V 2 bases short and J 4 bases short, with 12 bases between. The CDR3 loop spans 15 amino acids. From germline, CDR1 is MNHNY and CDR2 SVGAGI (reference sequence). In nucleotides, the CDR3 is TGTGCCAGCAGTTACAGGTCGACGGTATACAATGAGCAGTTCTTC. Its translation is CASSYRSTVYNEQFF.

The chain couples TRBV5-1 to TRBJ2-1, with 15 positions matching TRBD2. Unmatched junction bases numbered 10, after V lost 2 bases and J lost 4 bases. Germline V lookup: CDR1 SGHRS, CDR2 YFSETQ. This CDR3 is 19 amino acids long. CDR3 nucleotides: TGCGCCAGCAGCTTAAGATCAATGGGACTAGCGGGAGGTTACAATGAGCAGTTCTTC. Translated: CASSLRSMGLAGGYNEQFF.

This clonotype was observed once. The rearrangement joins TRBV9 to TRBJ2-1, with TRBD2 matching over 14 bases. The CDR3 consists of 20 residues. V lost 0 bases, J lost 9 bases, and 17 bases stayed unmatched. Germline V gene lookup returns CDR1 SGDLS and CDR2 YYNGEE. DNA for the CDR3: TGTGCCAGCAGCGTAGAGGCCGACGGGACTAGCGGGGGCCCAACCCGTGAGCAGTTCTTC. Translated, it gives CASSVEADGTSGGPTREQFF.

This rearrangement joins TRBV7-9 to TRBJ1-1, with 11 bases fitting TRBD1. Germline CDR1 reads SEHNR; CDR2 reads FQNEAQ (reference sequence). V gave up 7 bases and J gave up 3 bases; unmatched junction bases: 7. The CDR3 runs to 15 residues. The CDR3 sequence is CASKGQGAQDTEAFF. DNA of the CDR3: TGTGCCAGCAAAGGACAGGGGGCGCAGGACACTGAAGCTTTCTTT.

This clonotype was recorded only once. The rearrangement joins TRBV20-1 to TRBJ2-3, with TRBD1 matching over 9 bases. This CDR3 has 14 residues. V lost 3 bases, J lost 5 bases, and 6 bases stayed unmatched. CDR1 is DFQATT, CDR2 SNEGSKA, per germline (reference sequence). The CDR3 sequence is CSASGQGTIDTQYF. Here the CDR3 DNA reads TGCAGTGCTAGTGGACAGGGGACTATAGATACGCAGTATTTT.

The chain links TRBV20-1 to TRBJ2-3; TRBD2 matches at 8 bases. This CDR3 contains 14 residues. In germline, CDR1 is DFQATT, CDR2 SNEGSKA (reference sequence). The CDR3 is CRSEAGGYSDTQYF. The CDR3 nucleotides read TGCAGAAGCGAGGCGGGAGGATATTCAGATACGCAGTATTTT.

The chain is built from TRBV3-1 and TRBJ2-7; the D is unclear. Germline assignment: CDR1 LGHDT and CDR2 YNNKEL (reference sequence). Trimming stripped 1 base from V and 6 bases from J, with 7 bases between. This CDR3 contains 12 residues. The CDR3 here is CASSQVRGEQYF. CDR3 nucleotide sequence: TGTGCCAGCAGCCAAGTCCGTGGCGAGCAGTACTTC.